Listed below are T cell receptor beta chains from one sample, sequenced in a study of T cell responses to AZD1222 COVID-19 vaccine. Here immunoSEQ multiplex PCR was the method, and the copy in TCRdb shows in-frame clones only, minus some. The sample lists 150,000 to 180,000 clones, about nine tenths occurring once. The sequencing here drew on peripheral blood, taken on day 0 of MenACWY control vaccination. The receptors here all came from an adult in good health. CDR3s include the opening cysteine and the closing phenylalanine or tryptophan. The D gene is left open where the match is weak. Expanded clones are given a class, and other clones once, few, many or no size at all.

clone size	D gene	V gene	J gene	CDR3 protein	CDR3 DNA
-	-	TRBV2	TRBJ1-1	CASGQSNTEAFF	TGTGCCAGCGGACAGTCGAACACTGAAGCTTTCTTT
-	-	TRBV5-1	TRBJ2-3	CASSPGLGLTDTQYF	TGCGCCAGCAGCCCGGGGCTGGGGCTAACAGATACGCAGTATTTT
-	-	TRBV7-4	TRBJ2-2	CASSLVGVQDGELFF	TGTGCCAGCAGCTTAGTAGGGGTACAAGACGGGGAGCTGTTTTTT
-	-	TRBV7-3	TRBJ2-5	CASSSPSEQETQYF	TGTGCCAGCAGCTCTCCTTCGGAACAAGAGACCCAGTACTTC
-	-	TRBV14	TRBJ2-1	CASSQGRSRFDNEQFF	TGTGCCAGCAGCCAGGGCAGGTCAAGGTTCGACAATGAGCAGTTCTTC
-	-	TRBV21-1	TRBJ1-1	CASSISRDTEAFF	TGTGCCAGCAGCATTTCCCGGGACACTGAAGCTTTCTTT
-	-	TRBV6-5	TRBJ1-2	CASSSPTLVSYGYTF	TGTGCCAGCAGTTCCCCGACACTTGTAAGCTATGGCTACACCTTC
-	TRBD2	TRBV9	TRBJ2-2	CASSRLAGNTGELFF	TGTGCCAGCAGTCGACTAGCGGGAAACACCGGGGAGCTGTTTTTT
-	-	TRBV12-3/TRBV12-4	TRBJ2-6	CASSFGANVLTF	TGTGCCAGCAGTTTCGGGGCCAACGTCCTGACTTTC
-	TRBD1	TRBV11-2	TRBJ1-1	CASSLDPTGGTEAFF	TGTGCCAGCAGCTTAGATCCGACAGGGGGCACTGAAGCTTTCTTT
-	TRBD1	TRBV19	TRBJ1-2	CASSNQPGQDYGYTF	TGTGCCAGTAGTAATCAACCGGGACAGGACTATGGCTACACCTTC
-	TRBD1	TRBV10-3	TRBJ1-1	CAISPSKTGTGVAFF	TGTGCCATCAGTCCTAGTAAGACCGGGACAGGGGTGGCTTTCTTT
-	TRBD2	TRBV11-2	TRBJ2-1	CASSFSSGGAWTYNEQFF	TGTGCCAGCAGCTTTTCTAGCGGGGGGGCCTGGACCTACAATGAGCAGTTCTTC
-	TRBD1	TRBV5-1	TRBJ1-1	CASSSLTGIMNTEAFF	TGCGCCAGCAGCTCATTGACAGGGATCATGAACACTGAAGCTTTCTTT
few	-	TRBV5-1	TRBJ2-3	CASSLAEAGTDTQYF	TGCGCCAGCAGCTTGGCTGAGGCTGGCACAGATACGCAGTATTTT
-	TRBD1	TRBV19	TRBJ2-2	CATSPGTGKNTGELFF	TGTGCCACTAGCCCCGGGACAGGGAAGAACACCGGGGAGCTGTTTTTT
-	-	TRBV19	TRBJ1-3	CASSITGQRDIYF	TGTGCCAGTAGTATAACAGGACAGCGCGACATATATTTT